Reported below is one TCR beta chain. Its antigen is still unknown. The sample belongs to a study of cytomegalovirus exposure and HLA in healthy donors. General study results and limits: Analyses of presence and absence presupposed an approximately uniform sequencing depth across donors. There were a few CMV-associated chains whose specificity for CMV antigens was confirmed in vitro. When analyzed later, a missense DCLRE1C variant was found to be linked to TCR beta V- and J-gene trimming. Among donors in an Asian-associated ancestry cluster, a later analysis reportedly found fewer N-insertions than the roughly 670-donor mean.

In the PCR, 60 Vbeta and 13 Jbeta primers were used. The assay was immunoSEQ multiplex PCR, and TCRdb's table has in-frame clones only and misses some. The table includes around 120,000 clones, 15% detected once. Per the germline V gene, CDR1 is GTSNPN and CDR2 is SVGIG (reference sequence). CDR3 length: 12 residues. Between the trimmed V and J ends, which lost 2 bases and 2 bases, there was a span of 3 bases. The chain is built from TRBV30 and TRBJ2-2; no clear D. The source is a young woman in good health and CMV-seronegative. Material: PBMCs. The CDR3 loop is CAWSTNTGELFF. For the CDR3, the DNA is TGTGCCTGGAGTACTAACACCGGGGAGCTGTTTTTT.